The next 17 T cell receptor beta chains were all read from a single sample in a study of T cells in Graves' hyperthyroidism and ophthalmopathy. Amplified TCR beta CDR3 regions derived from RNA transcripts. Initially, a first-round RT-PCR of the TCR CDR3 employed the HTBI primer set. TCRdb re-analysed the multiplex PCR reads in MiXCR, keeping a single row per CDR3 protein. Of 450,000 to 500,000 distinct CDR3 sequences in the sample, approximately 23% are singletons; the top ten hold around 50%. Source material: blood. Every receptor here comes from a woman between 70 and 85 years old with Graves' ophthalmopathy.

The sample holds many counts of this clonotype. The CDR3 loop is CASSPGAPAAHEQFF. CDR3 coding DNA: TGTGCCAGCAGCCCGGGAGCTCCCGCCGCCCATGAGCAGTTCTTC. V usage is TRBV2 and J usage is TRBJ2-1; tentatively, D is TRBD2 (6 bases). V lost 6 bases and J lost 8, with 20 bases in between. Germline lookup yields CDR1 SNHLY and CDR2 FYNNEI. The CDR3 consists of 15 residues.

The CDR3 here is CAKRERETQYF. The CDR3 nucleotides read TGTGCCAAGCGGGAGCGGGAGACCCAGTACTTC. The chain carries TRBV30 and TRBJ2-5, with 8 bases fitting TRBD2. Germline trimming cut 8 bases from V and 5 bases from J; bases unmatched to any gene: 4. The CDR3 totals 11 residues. Germline-derived CDR1 and CDR2 are GTSNPN and SVGIG (reference sequence).

This rearrangement joins TRBV18 to TRBJ1-1; D gene unclear. Germline V gene sequence: CDR1 KGHSH, CDR2 LQKENI. The V gene lost 0 bases and the J gene lost 2 bases, with 7 bases spanning the gap. This CDR3 spans 14 amino acids. DNA of the CDR3: TGTGCCAGCTCACCACCGGGTTATAACACTGAAGCTTTCTTT. Translated: CASSPPGYNTEAFF.

The chain is built from TRBV11-2 and TRBJ2-3, with D unclear. V lost 0 bases and J lost 5, with 12 bases in between. The CDR3 sequence is 15 residues long. Germline values: CDR1 SGHAT, CDR2 FQNNGV. CDR3 sequence (DNA): TGTGCCAGCAGCTTAGAAGGTACTGGCATAGATACGCAGTATTTT. It encodes CASSLEGTGIDTQYF.

This clonotype was seen only a few times. The chain links TRBV19 to TRBJ1-1, with a weak D call TRBD1 (5 bases). This CDR3 is built from 13 residues. Between the trimmed V and J ends, which lost 10 bases and 0 bases, there was a span of 12 bases. The germline V gene encodes CDR1 LNHDA and CDR2 SQIVND (reference sequence). The CDR3 DNA reads TGTGCCACCGAGGCGGGGCTGAACACTGAAGCTTTCTTT. It encodes CATEAGLNTEAFF.

This clonotype was counted at least ten times. The rearrangement joins TRBV28 to TRBJ1-4; a weak D match, TRBD1 (6 bases). V shed 4 bases and J shed 5 bases, with 14 bases lying between them. From germline, CDR1 is MDHEN and CDR2 SYDVKM. This CDR3 has 15 amino acids. The CDR3 reads CASSSVRQENEKLFF. The CDR3 DNA reads TGTGCCAGCAGTTCAGTCCGACAGGAGAATGAAAAACTGTTTTTT.

The J gene is TRBJ1-1, the V gene TRBV19; D gene ambiguous. CDR1 and CDR2 from the germline V gene are LNHDA and SQIVND (reference sequence). This CDR3 has 15 residues. V shed 6 bases and J shed 0 bases, with 14 bases lying between them. The CDR3 nucleotides are TGTGCCAGTAGGGTTAGGATCGGGTTGAACACTGAAGCTTTCTTT. Translated, it gives CASRVRIGLNTEAFF.

V is TRBV9 and J is TRBJ1-1, with D tentatively TRBD1 (5 bases). V lost 4 bases and J 1 base, leaving 14 bases between the germline ends. There are 15 residues in the CDR3. Germline values: CDR1 SGDLS, CDR2 YYNGEE. CDR3 loop: CASSPRGSANTEAFF. CDR3 coding DNA: TGTGCCAGCAGCCCCCGGGGGTCCGCGAACACTGAAGCTTTCTTT. The variable domain in full, with the rest retrieved from reference TRBV9 and TRBJ1-1, is DSGVTQTPKHLITATGQRVTLRCSPRSGDLSVYWYQQSLDQGLQFLIQYYNGEERAKGNILERFSAQQFPDLHSELNLSSLELGDSALYFCASSPRGSANTEAFFGQGTRLTVV.

This clonotype was seen at least ten times. The V call is TRBV6-2 or TRBV6-3, the J call TRBJ2-2; D is uncertain. This CDR3 contains 14 residues. The V gene's germline CDR1 is MNHEY and CDR2 SVGEGT. V was clipped by 6 bases and J by 4 bases, with 12 bases between them. The CDR3: CASRFQWGTGELFF. The CDR3 bases are TGTGCCAGCAGATTCCAGTGGGGCACCGGGGAGCTGTTTTTT.

In its sample, this clonotype was seen many times. The genes are TRBV6-1 and TRBJ1-1; D possibly corresponds to TRBD1 (5 bases). Per the germline V gene, CDR1 is MNHNS and CDR2 is SASEGT. The CDR3 totals 13 residues. The ends were cut back, 2 bases at V and 12 bases at J, with 16 bases in the middle. CDR3 coding DNA: TGTGCCAGCAGTGAATATCGGGGCGGCGTGCCTTTCTTT. Translated, it gives CASSEYRGGVPFF.

This clonotype has just a few counts. J is TRBJ2-3 and V is TRBV6-1; TRBD2 is a possible D gene (6 bases). The V gene's germline CDR1 is MNHNS and CDR2 SASEGT. V was pared by 2 bases and J by 0 bases, with 12 bases between. The CDR3 length is 16 residues. The CDR3 DNA reads TGTGCCAGCAGTGAACGGGCTAGCGCGAGCACAGATACGCAGTATTTT. It yields the protein CASSERASASTDTQYF.

This clonotype has just a few counts. The V gene is TRBV10-3, the J gene TRBJ1-5; D is possibly TRBD1 (6 bases). The germline gives CDR1 ENHRY, CDR2 SYGVKD. The CDR3 is 14 amino acids. V was clipped by 5 bases and J by 3 bases, with 11 bases between them. This CDR3 is CAISTDSANQPQHF. For the CDR3, the DNA is TGTGCCATCAGTACGGACAGTGCCAATCAGCCCCAGCATTTT.

This clonotype was recorded a few times. The V and J genes are TRBV11-2 and TRBJ2-5; tentatively, D is TRBD2 (5 bases). Germline CDR1 SGHAT, CDR2 FQNNGV. Trimming left V 2 bases short and J 13 bases short, with 17 bases between. CDR3 length: 13 residues. CDR3 bases: TGTGCCAGCAGCTTAATTACGGGAAGGACGATGTACTTC. This sequence encodes CASSLITGRTMYF. Looking up the rest from reference TRBV11-2 and TRBJ2-5 gives the full variable domain: EAGVAQSPRYKIIEKRQSVAFWCNPISGHATLYWYQQILGQGPKLLIQFQNNGVVDDSQLPKDRFSAERLKGVDSTLKIQPAKLEDSAVYLCASSLITGRTMYFGPGTRLLVL.

The sample holds many counts of this clonotype. The chain couples TRBV11-2 to TRBJ2-4; the D is unclear. Trimming cost V 1 base and J 11 bases, with 6 bases left between them. Germline V gene data show CDR1 as SGHAT and CDR2 as FQNNGV. CDR3 length: 11 residues. In DNA, the CDR3 is TGTGCCAGCAGCTTAGGGGTGGTTCAGTACTTC. As protein: CASSLGVVQYF.

This clonotype was seen a few times. The J gene is TRBJ2-1, the V gene TRBV9, with a possible D match to TRBD2 (6 bases). The CDR3 is 16 residues long. V lost 4 bases and J 0 bases, leaving 14 bases between the germline ends. CDR1 SGDLS and CDR2 YYNGEE come from the germline V gene. The CDR3 nucleotides read TGTGCCAGCAGCCCCCGGGACTTCCTCTCCTACAATGAGCAGTTCTTC. This translates into CASSPRDFLSYNEQFF. The variable domain in full, completed from reference TRBV9 and TRBJ2-1, reads DSGVTQTPKHLITATGQRVTLRCSPRSGDLSVYWYQQSLDQGLQFLIQYYNGEERAKGNILERFSAQQFPDLHSELNLSSLELGDSALYFCASSPRDFLSYNEQFFGPGTRLTVL.

This chain joins TRBV5-1 and TRBJ1-1, with D possibly TRBD1 on 6 matching bases. The CDR3 totals 16 residues. V lost 4 bases and J 1 base, leaving 17 bases between the germline ends. Germline CDR1 SGHRS, CDR2 YFSETQ. The CDR3 region is CASSPSGAGANTEAFF. CDR3 nucleotide sequence: TGCGCCAGCAGCCCCTCCGGGGCAGGGGCGAACACTGAAGCTTTCTTT. The variable domain in full, with the rest retrieved from reference TRBV5-1 and TRBJ1-1, is KAGVTQTPRYLIKTRGQQVTLSCSPISGHRSVSWYQQTPGQGLQFLFEYFSETQRNKGNFPGRFSGRQFSNSRSEMNVSTLELGDSALYLCASSPSGAGANTEAFFGQGTRLTVV.

The chain combines TRBV14 with TRBJ2-1, with D possibly matching TRBD2 (6 bases). Deletions cut 4 bases from V and 0 bases from J, with 13 bases between. CDR1 SGHDN and CDR2 FVKESK come from the germline V gene. The CDR3 sequence is 16 residues long. The CDR3 loop is CASSLADLISYNEQFF. CDR3 DNA sequence: TGTGCCAGCAGCCTAGCGGACCTTATCTCCTACAATGAGCAGTTCTTC.